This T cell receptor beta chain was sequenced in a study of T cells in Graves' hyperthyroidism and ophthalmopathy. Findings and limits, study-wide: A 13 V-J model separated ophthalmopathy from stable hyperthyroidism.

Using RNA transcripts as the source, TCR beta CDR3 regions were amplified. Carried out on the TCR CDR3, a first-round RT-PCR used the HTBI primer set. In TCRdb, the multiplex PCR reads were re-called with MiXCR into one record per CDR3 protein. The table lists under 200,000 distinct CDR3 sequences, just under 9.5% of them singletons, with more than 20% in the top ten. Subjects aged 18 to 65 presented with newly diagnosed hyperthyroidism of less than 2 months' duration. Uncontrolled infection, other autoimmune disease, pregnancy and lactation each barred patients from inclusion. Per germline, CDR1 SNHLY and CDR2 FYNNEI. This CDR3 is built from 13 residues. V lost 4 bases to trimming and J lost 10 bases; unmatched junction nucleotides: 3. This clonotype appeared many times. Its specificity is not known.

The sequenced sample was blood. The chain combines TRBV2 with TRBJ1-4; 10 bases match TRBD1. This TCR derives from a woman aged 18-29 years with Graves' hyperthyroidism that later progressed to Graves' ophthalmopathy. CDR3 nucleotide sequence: TGTGCCAGCAGTGTCGGACAGGGGGTAAAACTGTTTTTT. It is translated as CASSVGQGVKLFF.